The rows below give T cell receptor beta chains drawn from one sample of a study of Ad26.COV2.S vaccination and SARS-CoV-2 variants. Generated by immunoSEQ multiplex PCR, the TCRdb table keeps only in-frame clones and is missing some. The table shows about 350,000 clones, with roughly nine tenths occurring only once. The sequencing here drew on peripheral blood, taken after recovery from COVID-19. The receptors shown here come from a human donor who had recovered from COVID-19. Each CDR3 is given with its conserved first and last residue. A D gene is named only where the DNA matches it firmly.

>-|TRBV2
CASSALGIAGTYEQYF
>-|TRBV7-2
CASNSRRVPLGTEAFF
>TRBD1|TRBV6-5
CASSSIGTGGNTIYF
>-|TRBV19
CASSISFATNEKLFF
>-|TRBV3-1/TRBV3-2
CASSQDRTAIGYEQYF
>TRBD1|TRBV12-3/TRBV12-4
CASSGGQHSPLHF
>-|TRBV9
CASSPPLGSSYNEQFF
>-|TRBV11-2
CTSSFGLSGNTIYF
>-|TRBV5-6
CASSLVRGANVLTF
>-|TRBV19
CAVGGMGRHLPRTGELFF
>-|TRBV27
CASKEKGYGYTF
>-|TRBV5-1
CASSSSPTVSGNTIYF
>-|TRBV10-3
CAIRDNIYNEQFF
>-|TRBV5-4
CASSPDAKAGELFF
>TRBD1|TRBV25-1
CASSGGQGSPRETQYF
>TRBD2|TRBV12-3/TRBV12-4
CATASGRSDTQYF
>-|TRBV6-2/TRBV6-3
CASSYSIRGSYEQYF
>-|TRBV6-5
CASSYEPQGNYGYTF
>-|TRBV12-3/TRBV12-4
CASMALNEQFF